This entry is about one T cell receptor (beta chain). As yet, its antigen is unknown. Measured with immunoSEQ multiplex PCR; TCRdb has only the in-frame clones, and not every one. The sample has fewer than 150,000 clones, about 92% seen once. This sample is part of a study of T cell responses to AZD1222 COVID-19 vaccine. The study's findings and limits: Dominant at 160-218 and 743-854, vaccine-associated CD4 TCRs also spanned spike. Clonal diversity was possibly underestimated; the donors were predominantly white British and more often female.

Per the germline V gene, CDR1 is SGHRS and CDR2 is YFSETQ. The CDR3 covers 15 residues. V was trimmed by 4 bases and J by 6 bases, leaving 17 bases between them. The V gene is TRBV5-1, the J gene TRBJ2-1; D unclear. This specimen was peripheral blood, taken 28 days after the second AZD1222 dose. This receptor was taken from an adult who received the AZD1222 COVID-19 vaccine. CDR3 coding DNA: TGCGCCAGCAGCCTACGGATCGCCTCCGGCAATGAGCAGTTCTTC. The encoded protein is CASSLRIASGNEQFF. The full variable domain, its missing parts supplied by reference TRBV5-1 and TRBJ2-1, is KAGVTQTPRYLIKTRGQQVTLSCSPISGHRSVSWYQQTPGQGLQFLFEYFSETQRNKGNFPGRFSGRQFSNSRSEMNVSTLELGDSALYLCASSLRIASGNEQFFGPGTRLTVL.